The 26 T cell receptor beta chains below were found in one sample sequenced in a study of shared clonotypes between healthy human individuals (dated by TCRdb to the early 2020s). Library generation was performed with the immunoSEQ multiplex PCR assay. TCRdb took this table from immuneACCESS and kept in-frame rearrangements with V and J called. Such tables lack part of the clones; where checked against another copy, unresolved V genes explain under half of the gap, and the rest is unexplained. The sample data list some 2,000,000 clones, and 90% to 95% of these were observed just once. Of the sample, 0.1% to 0.15% is held by the ten largest clones. The sample comprised naive CD4+ T cells sorted from blood. The sample's cell subset or site label, in plain terms: CD45RA+ positively selected. These receptors all come from a man aged 18 to 30 in good health.

The rearrangement uses TRBV18 and TRBJ1-2; 10 bases fit TRBD1. From germline, CDR1 is KGHSH and CDR2 LQKENI. The J segment lost 1 base and the V segment lost 2 bases, leaving 7 bases of the junction unmatched. The CDR3 has 17 amino acids. CDR3 sequence: CASSPTGQGSGNYGYTF. Here the CDR3 DNA reads TGTGCCAGCTCACCAACGGGACAGGGGTCTGGTAACTATGGCTACACCTTC.

The rearrangement joins TRBV11-2 to TRBJ1-3; D not certain. Looked up from germline, CDR1 is SGHAT and CDR2 is FQNNGV. This CDR3 spans 17 amino acids. V lost 1 base, J lost 2 bases, and 15 bases lay in between. The CDR3 region is CASSLVEFRYPGNTIYF. Here the CDR3 DNA reads TGTGCCAGCAGCTTAGTCGAGTTCAGGTATCCTGGAAACACCATATATTTT.

This sequence joins TRBV2 and TRBJ2-3; no clear D gene. Germline CDR1 and CDR2: SNHLY and FYNNEI. V was shortened by 5 bases and J by 0 bases, with 12 bases between the two germline ends. This CDR3 is built from 15 residues. The CDR3: CASSPGAVSTDTQYF. The CDR3 DNA reads as TGTGCCAGCAGTCCCGGCGCGGTGAGCACAGATACGCAGTATTTT.

This sequence joins TRBV27 and TRBJ1-1; tentative D call: TRBD1 (6 bases). Germline lookup yields CDR1 MNHEY and CDR2 SMNVEV (reference sequence). Trimming took off 4 bases at V and 4 bases at J, with 13 bases between the two ends. This CDR3 region has 14 residues. Here the CDR3 DNA reads TGTGCCAGCAGTTCACGGGGGCGGCTCACTGAAGCTTTCTTT. The encoded protein is CASSSRGRLTEAFF.

The chain employs TRBV6-1 and TRBJ1-2, with D perhaps TRBD1 (5 bases). Germline loops: CDR1 MNHNS, CDR2 SASEGT. With 6 bases removed from V and 13 bases from J, the gap between germline ends came to 24 bases. CDR3 size: 14 residues. The CDR3: CASRPRQRGLPGTF. CDR3 sequence (DNA): TGTGCCAGCAGGCCGAGGCAAAGGGGACTTCCGGGCACCTTC.

Remarks on this clone: The sample contains more than one DNA sequence encoding this CDR3. J is TRBJ2-5 and V is TRBV6-5; tentative D call: TRBD2 (6 bases). The V and J ends lost 0 bases and 1 base respectively, with 6 bases between them. The CDR3 consists of 14 residues. Germline CDR1 MNHEY, CDR2 SVGAGI. The CDR3 sequence is CASSYSGGQETQYF. CDR3 sequence (DNA): TGTGCCAGCAGTTACTCGGGGGGCCAAGAGACCCAGTACTTC.

The chain joins TRBV7-6 to TRBJ2-3; the D is unclear. The CDR3 consists of 15 residues. Trimming took off 3 bases at V and 1 base at J, with 11 bases between the two ends. Looked up from germline, CDR1 is SGHVS and CDR2 is FNYEAQ. CDR3 region: CASSFKAQGTDTQYF. The CDR3, as DNA: TGTGCCAGCAGCTTTAAAGCCCAGGGCACAGATACGCAGTATTTT.

The chain has TRBV6-5 and TRBJ1-2; D is undetermined. Trimming cost V 6 bases and J 2 bases, with 10 bases left between them. Germline CDR1 MNHEY, CDR2 SVGAGI. The CDR3 runs 13 residues. Here the CDR3 DNA reads TGTGCCAGCAGGCCAACTTACAACTATGGCTACACCTTC. This gives the protein CASRPTYNYGYTF.

Note on this clone: Other DNA sequences in the same sample also yield this CDR3. V and J are TRBV5-1 and TRBJ1-2; tentatively, D is TRBD1 (6 bases). V was clipped by 3 bases and J by 3 bases, with 9 bases between them. Germline V gene data show CDR1 as SGHRS and CDR2 as YFSETQ. CDR3 length equals 13 residues. The CDR3, as DNA: TGCGCCAGCAGCTCGGACAGTTACTATGGCTACACCTTC. It encodes CASSSDSYYGYTF.

V gene TRBV25-1 combines with J gene TRBJ2-1; possibly TRBD1 for D (6 bases). In germline, CDR1 is MGHDK, CDR2 SYGVNS. With 4 bases removed from V and 9 bases from J, the gap between germline ends came to 13 bases. The CDR3 runs 13 residues. The CDR3 region is CASSVTGTAEQFF. CDR3 nucleotides: TGTGCCAGCAGTGTAACAGGGACGGCTGAGCAGTTCTTC.

This clone was counted many times. The CDR3 region is CASSQDSLGNQPQHF. The CDR3 DNA follows: TGTGCCAGCAGTCAGGACAGCCTGGGAAATCAGCCCCAGCATTTT. The rearrangement links TRBV27 to TRBJ1-5; possible D gene TRBD1, 6 bases. Germline V gene sequence: CDR1 MNHEY, CDR2 SMNVEV (reference sequence). This CDR3 has 15 amino acids. Deletions cut 5 bases from V and 4 bases from J, with 15 bases between.

The J gene is TRBJ1-4, the V gene TRBV4-3, with a possible D match to TRBD1 (5 bases). V was pared by 4 bases and J by 7 bases, with 10 bases between. Germline CDR1 reads LGHNA; CDR2 reads YSLEER. The CDR3 covers 13 residues. This CDR3 reads CASSRGSAEKLFF. In DNA, the CDR3 is TGCGCCAGCAGCCGGGGGTCGGCTGAAAAACTGTTTTTT.

The count of this clone is one. The same CDR3 arises from other DNA sequences in this sample as well. The DNA of the CDR3 is TGTGCCAGCAGTGGGACAGGGAATTACGGCTACACCTTC. Its translation: CASSGTGNYGYTF. The rearrangement joins TRBV6-1 to TRBJ1-2; 8 bases agree with TRBD1. J gave up 8 bases and V 4 bases, and 6 bases lay outside the gene matches. The CDR3 consists of 13 residues. Germline CDR1 is MNHNS and CDR2 is SASEGT.

As to this clone: Sequence at one end of the junction differs from germline and may be a read error. The V call is TRBV28, the J call TRBJ1-5; weak D call: TRBD1 (5 bases). CDR3 length: 17 amino acids. Germline loops: CDR1 MDHEN, CDR2 SYDVKM. The CDR3 DNA follows: TGTGCCAGCAGTCTATGGACACCGTGGAATAGCAATCAGCCCCAGCATTTT. Translating it yields CASSLWTPWNSNQPQHF.

The chain joins TRBV5-1 to TRBJ2-7, with 9 bases that match TRBD1. J lost 2 bases, V lost 4 bases, and 7 bases had no gene match. CDR3 length equals 15 residues. Germline-derived CDR1 and CDR2 are SGHRS and YFSETQ. The CDR3 bases are TGCGCCAGCAGCACCCGGGACAGGGCCGCCTACGAGCAGTACTTC. As protein: CASSTRDRAAYEQYF.

V usage is TRBV2 and J usage is TRBJ2-3; D gene ambiguous. Per the germline V gene, CDR1 is SNHLY and CDR2 is FYNNEI. The V gene lost 10 bases and the J gene lost 4 bases, with 15 bases spanning the gap. The CDR3 length is 13 residues. The CDR3 protein is CATLPFWADTQYF. CDR3 DNA sequence: TGTGCCACCTTACCTTTCTGGGCAGATACGCAGTATTTT.

This chain connects TRBV7-2 to TRBJ2-3; TRBD2 agrees at 10 bases. The CDR3 extends over 16 amino acids. The junction had 7 bases not matched to a gene; V was cut back by 5 bases and J by 2 bases. The germline V gene encodes CDR1 SGHTA and CDR2 FQGNSA. In DNA form, the CDR3 reads TGTGCCAGCAGCCCTCATGGACTAGCGGCCACAGATACGCAGTATTTT. Its protein is CASSPHGLAATDTQYF.

This rearrangement joins TRBV19 to TRBJ1-6, with 10 bases identical to TRBD1. Per germline, CDR1 LNHDA and CDR2 SQIVND (reference sequence). This CDR3 is built from 16 residues. V lost 10 bases and J lost 9; bases outside the gene matches: 15. The DNA of the CDR3 is TGTGCCACAGGGACAGGGGAGATATGGCGGGGTTCACCCCTCCACTTT. This translates into CATGTGEIWRGSPLHF.

The J gene is TRBJ2-7, the V gene TRBV25-1; D gene uncertain. V lost 4 bases to trimming and J lost 6 bases, with 7 bases between them. The CDR3 is made up of 11 amino acids. Germline V gene data show CDR1 as MGHDK and CDR2 as SYGVNS. The CDR3 DNA sequence: TGTGCCAGCAGTGTATCGGCCGAGCAGTACTTC. Protein: CASSVSAEQYF.

The chain couples TRBV7-9 to TRBJ1-2; 11 bases align to TRBD1. The length of the CDR3 is 16 residues. CDR1 and CDR2 from the germline V gene are SEHNR and FQNEAQ (reference sequence). V dropped 3 bases and J dropped 3; count of bases not matched to a gene: 6. The CDR3 is CASSFGTGGSDYGYTF. CDR3 sequence (DNA): TGTGCCAGCAGCTTTGGGACAGGGGGATCTGACTATGGCTACACCTTC.

This sequence joins TRBV5-4 and TRBJ2-3; TRBD2 matches 7 bases. The germline V gene has CDR1 SGHNT and CDR2 YYREEE (reference sequence). The V gene end was trimmed by 3 bases and the J gene end by 1 base; junction bases not matched to a gene: 8. There are 16 residues in the CDR3. CDR3 amino acids: CASSSLLSGGTDTQYF. CDR3 in DNA: TGTGCCAGCAGCTCCCTACTCAGCGGGGGCACAGATACGCAGTATTTT.

The chain combines TRBV7-2 with TRBJ1-3; D perhaps matches TRBD1 (6 bases). CDR3 length: 16 amino acids. V lost 1 base and J lost 4, with 14 bases in between. CDR1 is SGHTA, CDR2 FQGNSA, per germline. CDR3 nucleotides: TGTGCCAGCAGCTTAGTCGTGGGGGCTAACGGAAACACCATATATTTT. Translated: CASSLVVGANGNTIYF.

Notes on this clone: The same CDR3 can be traced to other DNA sequences in this sample. The rearrangement joins TRBV6-5 to TRBJ1-1; a possible D gene is TRBD1 (5 bases). Trimming left V 7 bases short and J 4 bases short, with 10 bases between. Germline V gene sequence: CDR1 MNHEY, CDR2 SVGAGI. The CDR3 spans 12 residues. For the CDR3, the DNA is TGTGCCAGCAACCGGGGGGGCACTGAAGCTTTCTTT. Translating it yields CASNRGGTEAFF.

The rearrangement links TRBV7-2 to TRBJ1-2; D not resolved. The CDR3 has 13 amino acids. V gave up 0 bases and J gave up 2 bases, with 4 bases separating them. From germline, CDR1 is SGHTA and CDR2 FQGNSA. The CDR3 here is CASSLAVNYGYTF. The CDR3, as DNA: TGTGCCAGCAGCTTAGCGGTGAACTATGGCTACACCTTC.

The chain recombines TRBV30 with TRBJ1-1, with TRBD1 as a possible D gene (5 bases). Germline CDR1 is GTSNPN and CDR2 is SVGIG (reference sequence). The CDR3 totals 14 residues. Trimming took off 5 bases at V and 0 bases at J, with 13 bases between the two ends. The DNA of the CDR3 is TGTGCCTGGGGGGCGCAGGGAGTGAACACTGAAGCTTTCTTT. Amino acids: CAWGAQGVNTEAFF.

V and J are TRBV29-1 and TRBJ1-1, with D maybe TRBD1 (5 bases). V was clipped by 0 bases and J by 6 bases, with 11 bases between them. The length of the CDR3 is 13 residues. Germline CDR1 reads SQVTM; CDR2 reads ANQGSEA. The CDR3 nucleotides read TGCAGCGTTGAAGAGGGGGTAGGGGCTGAAGCTTTCTTT. Translation: CSVEEGVGAEAFF.